This TCR beta chain was documented in a study of cytomegalovirus exposure and HLA in healthy donors. Whole-study context: T cells numbering some 170 million yielded fewer than 140 million unique TCR beta sequences in an earlier analysis.

Amplification used 60 Vbeta primers and 13 Jbeta primers. TCRdb's table, derived via immunoSEQ multiplex PCR, lists solely in-frame clones and lacks some. Of about 180,000 clones in the sample, 75% to 85% were seen once. There are a few counts of this clone. V shed 5 bases and J shed 4 bases, with 15 bases lying between them. Germline V gene data show CDR1 as SGHNT and CDR2 as YENEEA. The CDR3 is made up of 14 amino acids. Sequencing was done on a sample of PBMCs. The gene calls are TRBV11-3 and TRBJ2-7; D remains ambiguous. The clonotype comes from a man younger than 35 in good health and CMV-seronegative. CDR3 sequence: CASSIETTHYEQYF. The CDR3 DNA follows: TGTGCCAGCAGCATCGAAACGACACATTACGAGCAGTACTTC.